This is a list of T cell receptor beta chains from one sample in a study of T cells in Graves' hyperthyroidism and ophthalmopathy. MiXCR, run by TCRdb on the multiplex PCR reads, gives a single entry per CDR3 protein. There are 210,000 or so distinct CDR3 sequences in the sample; roughly a sixth occur only once, and approximately 46% lies in the top ten. Material: blood. These receptors all come from a man aged 45-65 years with Graves' hyperthyroidism. The CDR3 runs from the conserved cysteine through the conserved F or W. The order of the fields is V gene, clone size, J gene, D gene, CDR3 DNA, CDR3 protein. D genes are given only for firm matches. Clone size is shown for a subset of rows, as once, few, many or a class of expanded clone.

>TRBV2|many|TRBJ2-7|TRBD1
TGTGCCAGCAGTAAAGGGACAGGGAGCTACGAGCAGTACTTC
CASSKGTGSYEQYF
>TRBV7-9|many|TRBJ2-7|NA
TGTGCCAGCAGCTTAGTAGGGCAATACGAGCAGTACTTC
CASSLVGQYEQYF
>TRBV6-1|many|TRBJ2-6|NA
TGTGCCAGCAGTTATGACAGCTCTGGGGCCAACGTCCTGACTTTC
CASSYDSSGANVLTF
>TRBV7-8|few|TRBJ2-5|NA
TGTGCCAGCAACTTCCAGGGGCCGGGTGAGACCCAGTACTTC
CASNFQGPGETQYF
>TRBV28|few|TRBJ2-4|NA
TGTGCCAGCAGCCCCCGGGTGGGGCCGCCCCTTCAGTACTTC
CASSPRVGPPLQYF
>TRBV27|few|TRBJ2-7|NA
TGTGCCAGCAGTTTATTGCGGGACACCTACGAGCAGTACTTC
CASSLLRDTYEQYF
>TRBV29-1|NA|TRBJ1-5|NA
TGCAGCACCTCGGACGGCGGCCGGCCCCAGCATTTT
CSTSDGGRPQHF
>TRBV5-1|NA|TRBJ2-2|NA
TGCGCCAGCAGCTTAAACCCTGTGAACACCGGGGAGCTGTTTTTT
CASSLNPVNTGELFF
>TRBV18|many|TRBJ2-7|NA
TGTGCCAGCTCACCAGGTTACGAGCAGTACTTC
CASSPGYEQYF
>TRBV30|many|TRBJ2-2|NA
TGTGCCTGGAGTGTACGGTGGCTAGCGTCCGGGGAGCTGTTTTTT
CAWSVRWLASGELFF
>TRBV6-1|NA|TRBJ2-7|NA
TGTGCCAGCAGTGAAGCGCAGTGGGCCTACGAGCAGTACTTC
CASSEAQWAYEQYF
>TRBV6-1|many|TRBJ2-1|TRBD1
TGTGCCAGCAGTGACACACTTGGGGCAGGGGGCTTCTACAATGAGCAGTTCTTC
CASSDTLGAGGFYNEQFF
>TRBV20-1|many|TRBJ2-3|TRBD2
TGCAGTGCTAGAGATGGCTCTAGCGGGAGGTTCGATACGCAGTATTTT
CSARDGSSGRFDTQYF
>TRBV15|many|TRBJ1-6|NA
TGTGCCACCAGCAGAGATCAACGGGTTAATTCACCCCTCCACTTT
CATSRDQRVNSPLHF
>TRBV20-1|many|TRBJ2-1|NA
TGCAGTGCTCTGAAGAGAGGGAGTGGGAATGAGCAGTTCTTC
CSALKRGSGNEQFF
>TRBV30|NA|TRBJ1-5|TRBD1
TGTGCCTGGAGCGGAACAGGGGTTCAGCCCCAGCATTTT
CAWSGTGVQPQHF
>TRBV7-3|NA|TRBJ2-2|NA
TGTGCCAGCAGCCCGGACCAGAACACCGGGGAGCTGTTTTTT
CASSPDQNTGELFF
>TRBV25-1|NA|TRBJ1-6|NA
TGTGCCAGCAGTTCGATAGGGAATTCACCCCTCCACTTT
CASSSIGNSPLHF
>TRBV4-2|NA|TRBJ2-2|NA
TGTGCCAGCAGCCAAGAATACCTCAGGGCGGCGCATTCCGGGGAGCTGTTTTTT
CASSQEYLRAAHSGELFF
>TRBV28|many|TRBJ1-1|TRBD1
TGTGCCAGCAGTTCCATCAGGGGGGATAGGACTGAAGCTTTCTTT
CASSSIRGDRTEAFF
>TRBV5-1|many|TRBJ2-1|NA
TGCGCCAGCAAGCTCGGCAGGGGCTCCTACAATGAGCAGTTCTTC
CASKLGRGSYNEQFF
>TRBV5-1|few|TRBJ1-6|NA
TGCGCCAGCAGCTTGGACAAGCCCTACGGGTCCTATAATTCACCCCTCCACTTT
CASSLDKPYGSYNSPLHF
>TRBV7-2|many|TRBJ2-1|TRBD1
TGTGCCAGCAGCCCTTTGCCGGGACAGGGGGATCGGCAGTTCTTC
CASSPLPGQGDRQFF
>TRBV7-9|NA|TRBJ1-5|NA
TGTGCCAGCAGCTTAGTAACGGCTAGCAATCAGCCCCAGCATTTT
CASSLVTASNQPQHF
>TRBV7-2|many|TRBJ2-7|NA
TGTGCCAGCAGCTTAGAGGTGGTGTCCTACGAGCAGTACTTC
CASSLEVVSYEQYF
>TRBV19|NA|TRBJ1-1|NA
TGTGCCAGTAGTATTTGGGGGGCGGGGGACACTGAAGCTTTCTTT
CASSIWGAGDTEAFF
>TRBV30|many|TRBJ2-7|NA
TGTGCCTGGAGAAAGGGATACAACACCTACGAGCAGTACTTC
CAWRKGYNTYEQYF
>TRBV9|many|TRBJ1-1|NA
TGTGCCAGCAGCGGGGAAGGGGCGAAGAACACTGAAGCTTTCTTT
CASSGEGAKNTEAFF
>TRBV5-1|many|TRBJ2-7|NA
TGCGCCAGCAGCTTGCCGGGTCAACGCGAGCAGTACTTC
CASSLPGQREQYF
>TRBV7-8|few|TRBJ2-3|TRBD2
TGTGCCAGCAGCTCCCGGACTAGCGGGGACCTGCATAGCACAGATACGCAGTATTTT
CASSSRTSGDLHSTDTQYF